This record looks at one T cell receptor beta chain sequence and its context. This record comes from a study of blood T cell repertoires in COVID-19. Across the study: Sites in the United States, Italy and Spain provided acute and convalescent COVID-19 samples. Sample material is recorded as cDNA or gDNA derived from T cells, B-cell-depleted T cells, or PBMCs.

Original handling: Nucleated cell counts were estimated from reference gene primer amplification. Sequenced by immunoSEQ multiplex PCR; TCRdb stores in-frame clones only, minus some. V, J and clone size derive from that table, while D and trimming were established from the DNA sequence. The sample lists about 25,000 clones, around 85% occurring once. Per germline, CDR1 MNHEY and CDR2 SVGAGI. After removal of 7 bases from V and 4 bases from J, the junction contained 7 bases not matched to a gene. This CDR3 has 15 amino acids. The sequenced sample consisted of peripheral blood. The sequence came from a man aged 45-65 years with active or convalescent COVID-19. V is TRBV6-5 and J is TRBJ2-7; the match to TRBD2 covers 13 bases. CDR3 protein: CASIRTSGSRYEQYF. Written as DNA, the CDR3 is TGTGCCAGCATCAGGACTAGCGGGAGTAGGTACGAGCAGTACTTC.